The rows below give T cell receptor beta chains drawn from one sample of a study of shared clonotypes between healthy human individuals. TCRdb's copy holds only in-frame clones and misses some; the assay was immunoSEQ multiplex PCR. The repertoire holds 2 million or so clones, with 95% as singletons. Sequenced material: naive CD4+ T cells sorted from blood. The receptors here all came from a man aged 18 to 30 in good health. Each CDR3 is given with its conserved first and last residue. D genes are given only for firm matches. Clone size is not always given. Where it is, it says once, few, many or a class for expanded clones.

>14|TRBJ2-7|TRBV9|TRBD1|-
TGTGCCAGCAGCGCAACCGACAGGGGGCACGAGCAGTACTTC
CASSATDRGHEQYF
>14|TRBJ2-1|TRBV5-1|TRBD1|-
TGCGCCAGCAGCGCGGGACAGGCTACCTCGGAGCAGTTCTTC
CASSAGQATSEQFF
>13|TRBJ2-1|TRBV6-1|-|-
TGTGCCGCATCAAAGGCGGTGTACAATGAGCAGTTCTTC
CAASKAVYNEQFF
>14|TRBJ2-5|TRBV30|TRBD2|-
TGTGCCTGGACCCGGGAGGGGCTTCAAGAGACCCAGTACTTC
CAWTREGLQETQYF
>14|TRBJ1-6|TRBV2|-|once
TGTGCCAGCAGTGAAGAGGTGCCCTATTCACCCCTCCACTTT
CASSEEVPYSPLHF
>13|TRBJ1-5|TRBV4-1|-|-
TGCGCCAGCAGCCAAGTACGGAATCAGCCCCAGCATTTT
CASSQVRNQPQHF
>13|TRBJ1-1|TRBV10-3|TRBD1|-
TGTGCCATCACCATTGACAGGGGCACTGAAGCTTTCTTT
CAITIDRGTEAFF
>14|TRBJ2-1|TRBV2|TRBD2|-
TGTGCCAGCAGCCGGACTAGCGCCTACAATGAGCAGTTCTTC
CASSRTSAYNEQFF
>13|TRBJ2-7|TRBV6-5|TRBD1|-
TGTGCCAGCAGTTACTCCGGGGACAGGGTGAAGTACTTC
CASSYSGDRVKYF
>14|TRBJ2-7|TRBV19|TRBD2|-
TGTGCCAGTGGTCGGGCTAGCGGGAGCTACGAGCAGTACTTC
CASGRASGSYEQYF
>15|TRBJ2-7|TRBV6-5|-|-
TGTGCCAGCAGTTATAACCCCGGACAGTTCTACGAGCAGTACTTC
CASSYNPGQFYEQYF
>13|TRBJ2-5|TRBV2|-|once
TGTGCCAGCAGTGGGGATGGGAAAGAGACCCAGTACTTC
CASSGDGKETQYF
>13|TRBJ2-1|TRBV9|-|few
TGTGCCAGCAGCGTAGCCAGTTACAATGAGCAGTTCTTC
CASSVASYNEQFF
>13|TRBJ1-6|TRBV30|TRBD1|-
TGTGCCTGGGATGGAGGGGGCGAATCACCCCTCCACTTT
CAWDGGGESPLHF
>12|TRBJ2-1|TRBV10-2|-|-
TGCGCCAGTAGGGGGTTGAACAATGAGCAGTTCTTC
CASRGLNNEQFF
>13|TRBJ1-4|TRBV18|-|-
TGTGCCAGCTCACCACTTGCCAATGAAAAACTGTTTTTT
CASSPLANEKLFF
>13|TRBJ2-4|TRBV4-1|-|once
TGCGCCAGCAGCCAACAGGGGTCAAACATTCAGTACTTC
CASSQQGSNIQYF
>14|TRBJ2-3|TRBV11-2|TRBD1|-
TGTGCCAGCAGCTCAGGGACAGCCCCAGATACGCAGTATTTT
CASSSGTAPDTQYF
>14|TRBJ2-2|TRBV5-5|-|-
TGTGCCAGCAGCCCAGAAGGAGTCCCCGGGGAGCTGTTTTTT
CASSPEGVPGELFF
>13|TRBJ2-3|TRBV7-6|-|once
TGTGCCAGCAGCTCCGCCGTCACAGATACGCAGTATTTT
CASSSAVTDTQYF
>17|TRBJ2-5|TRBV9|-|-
TGTGCCAGCAGCGTAGACGGGGGCGGGGTCGGCCAAGAGACCCAGTACTTC
CASSVDGGGVGQETQYF
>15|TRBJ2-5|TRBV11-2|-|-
TGTGCCAGCAGCTTAGCGGGGGCGCCCGGAGAGACCCAGTACTTC
CASSLAGAPGETQYF
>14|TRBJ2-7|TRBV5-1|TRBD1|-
TGCGCCAGCAGCATTGGACAGGGTGTCTACGAGCAGTACTTC
CASSIGQGVYEQYF
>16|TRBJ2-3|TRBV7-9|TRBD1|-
TGTGCCAGCAGCTTAGTAGGGGGCGCGAGGACAGATACGCAGTATTTT
CASSLVGGARTDTQYF
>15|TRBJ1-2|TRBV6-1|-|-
TGTGCCAGCAGCCAGGACAGTTACTCAACTCATGGCTACACCTTC
CASSQDSYSTHGYTF
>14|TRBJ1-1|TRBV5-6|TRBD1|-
TGTGCCAGCAGCCCCGACAGGGTTGATACTGAAGCTTTCTTT
CASSPDRVDTEAFF
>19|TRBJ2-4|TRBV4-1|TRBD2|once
TGCGCCAGCAGCCAAGAGGGAGGGAGCTCTTTGAAAGCCAAAAACATTCAGTACTTC
CASSQEGGSSLKAKNIQYF
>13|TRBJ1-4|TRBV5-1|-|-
TGCGCCAGCAGCCCGGAGGGGAATGAAAAACTGTTTTTT
CASSPEGNEKLFF
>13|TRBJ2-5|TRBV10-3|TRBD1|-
TGTGCCATCAGTCAGGACAGGGTCGAGGCCCAGTACTTC
CAISQDRVEAQYF
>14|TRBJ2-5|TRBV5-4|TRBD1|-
TGTGCCAGCACCTTGGGACAGGGACAAGAGACCCAGTACTTC
CASTLGQGQETQYF
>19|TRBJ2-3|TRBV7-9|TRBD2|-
TGTGCCAGCAGCTTAGACGTCTGGACTAGCGGGGGGCTCAATGATACGCAGTATTTT
CASSLDVWTSGGLNDTQYF
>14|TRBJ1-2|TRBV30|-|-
TGTGCCTGGACCACATCCGGGGCCGTGGGGGGCTACACCTTC
CAWTTSGAVGGYTF
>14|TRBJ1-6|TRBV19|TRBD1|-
TGTGCCAGTACAGGGGACAGTTGGCAATCACCCCTCCACTTT
CASTGDSWQSPLHF
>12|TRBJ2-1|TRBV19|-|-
TGTGCCAGTAGTGAATGGGGCGATGAGCAGTTCTTC
CASSEWGDEQFF
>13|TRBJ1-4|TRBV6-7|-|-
TGTGCCAGCAGTCCGGAAACTAATGAAAAACTGTTTTTT
CASSPETNEKLFF
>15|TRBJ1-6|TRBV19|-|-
TGTGCCAGTAGTATCGGGGGTAGAATAGATTCACCCCTCCACTTT
CASSIGGRIDSPLHF
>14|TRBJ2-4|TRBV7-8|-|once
TGTGCCAGCAGCTTAGGAATAGCCAAAAACATTCAGTACTTC
CASSLGIAKNIQYF
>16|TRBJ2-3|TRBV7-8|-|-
TGTGCCAGCAGGTCTACAGGAATATACAACACAGATACGCAGTATTTT
CASRSTGIYNTDTQYF
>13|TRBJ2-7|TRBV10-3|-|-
TGTGCCATCAGTGATGGCAACCCCTACGAGCAGTACTTC
CAISDGNPYEQYF
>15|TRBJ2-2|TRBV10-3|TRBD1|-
TGTGCCATCAGGCAGGGGGCTGAGGGGACCGGGGAGCTGTTTTTT
CAIRQGAEGTGELFF
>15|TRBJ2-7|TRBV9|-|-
TGTGCCAGCAGCGTAGACCCCGCGGGCCCCTACGAGCAGTACTTC
CASSVDPAGPYEQYF
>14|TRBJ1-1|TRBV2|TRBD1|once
TGTGCCAGCAGTTTGACAGGGGGGTACACTGAAGCTTTCTTT
CASSLTGGYTEAFF
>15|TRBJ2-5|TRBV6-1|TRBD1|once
TGTGCCAGCAGTGAAGTACAGGGGGCTTGGGAGACCCAGTACTTC
CASSEVQGAWETQYF
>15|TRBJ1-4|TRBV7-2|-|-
TGTGCCAGCAGCTTAGCCGCCGGGACGCATGAAAAACTGTTTTTT
CASSLAAGTHEKLFF
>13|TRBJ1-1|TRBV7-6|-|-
TGTGCCAGCACCAGAGACCCGAACACTGAAGCTTTCTTT
CASTRDPNTEAFF
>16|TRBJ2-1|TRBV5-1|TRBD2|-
TGCGCCAGCACCTTGGGACTAGCGGGAGAATACGGTGAGCAGTTCTTC
CASTLGLAGEYGEQFF
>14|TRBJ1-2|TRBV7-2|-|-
TGTGCCAGCAGCCGAGTTGAAGGGACGCATGGCTACACCTTC
CASSRVEGTHGYTF
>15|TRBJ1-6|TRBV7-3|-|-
TGTGCCAGCAGCTCATTAGGACAAGGAAATTCACCCCTCCACTTT
CASSSLGQGNSPLHF
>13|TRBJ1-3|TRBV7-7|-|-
TGTACTAGCAGCTTGGGGACAGGAAACACCATATATTTT
CTSSLGTGNTIYF
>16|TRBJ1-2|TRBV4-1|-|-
TGCGCCAGCAGCCAAGGACCGTACCGGGACTCAGGGGGCTACACCTTC
CASSQGPYRDSGGYTF
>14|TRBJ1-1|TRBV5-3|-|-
TGTGCCAGAAGCCGACAGCCCGGGGACACTGAAGCTTTCTTT
CARSRQPGDTEAFF
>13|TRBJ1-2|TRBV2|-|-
TGTGCCAGCAGTGAAGCGCGGGGGTATGGCTACACCTTC
CASSEARGYGYTF
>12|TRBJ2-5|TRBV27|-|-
TGTGCCAGCAGTTTGCATCAGGGGACCCAGTACTTC
CASSLHQGTQYF
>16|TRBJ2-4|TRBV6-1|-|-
TGTGCCAGCAGTGAAGGGGGCGCGTGGGCCAAAAACATTCAGTACTTC
CASSEGGAWAKNIQYF
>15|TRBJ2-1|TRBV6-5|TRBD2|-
TGTGCCAGCAGTTACTCCAGCGGGGGGGCCTATGAGCAGTTCTTC
CASSYSSGGAYEQFF
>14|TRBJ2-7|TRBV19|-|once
TGTGCCAGTAGTACCTGGACCGGTGCCTACGAGCAGTACTTC
CASSTWTGAYEQYF
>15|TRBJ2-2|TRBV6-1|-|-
TGTGCCAGCATTCCTCGACCGATGAACACCGGGGAGCTGTTTTTT
CASIPRPMNTGELFF
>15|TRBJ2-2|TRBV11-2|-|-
TGTGCCAGCAGCTCGGACGGTGCGAACACCGGGGAGCTGTTTTTT
CASSSDGANTGELFF
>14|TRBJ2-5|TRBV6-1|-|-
TGTGCCAGTACCCTCCGGACAGTCCAAGAGACCCAGTACTTC
CASTLRTVQETQYF